This T cell receptor (beta chain) was recovered during a study of identical twins. V lost 4 bases and J lost 6, with 7 bases in between. Germline loops: CDR1 MGHDK, CDR2 SYGVNS. The CDR3 contains 11 residues. This clonotype was picked up many times. TCRdb independently ran MiXCR on the 5' RACE reads; one entry per CDR3 protein. The profile shows 270,000 or so distinct CDR3 sequences, about 9% of them singletons. The same data also contributed to another study, on yellow fever vaccine responses in identical twins.

The receptor's source is a woman under 30 in good health. The chain employs TRBV25-1 and TRBJ2-7; tentatively, D is TRBD1 or TRBD2 (5 bases each). Source material: CD8+ T cells sorted from blood. The CDR3 region is CASSGGAEQYF. DNA of the CDR3: TGTGCCAGCAGTGGAGGGGCCGAGCAGTACTTC.